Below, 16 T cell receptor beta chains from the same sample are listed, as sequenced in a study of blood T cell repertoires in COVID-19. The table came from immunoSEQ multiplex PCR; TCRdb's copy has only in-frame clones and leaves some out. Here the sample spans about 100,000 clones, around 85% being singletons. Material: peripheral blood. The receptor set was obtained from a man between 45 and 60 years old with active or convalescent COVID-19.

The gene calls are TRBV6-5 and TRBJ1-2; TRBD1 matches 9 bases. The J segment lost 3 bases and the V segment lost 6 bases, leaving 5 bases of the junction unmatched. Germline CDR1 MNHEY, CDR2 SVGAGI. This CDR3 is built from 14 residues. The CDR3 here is CASRKGDRDYGYTF. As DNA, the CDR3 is TGTGCCAGCAGGAAAGGGGACAGGGACTATGGCTACACCTTC.

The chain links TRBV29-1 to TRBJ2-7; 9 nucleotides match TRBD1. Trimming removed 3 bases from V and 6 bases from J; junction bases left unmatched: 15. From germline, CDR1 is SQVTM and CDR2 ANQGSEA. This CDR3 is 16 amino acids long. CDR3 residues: CSVEGQGIPFRGEQYF. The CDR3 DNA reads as TGCAGCGTTGAGGGACAGGGAATCCCGTTTCGGGGCGAGCAGTACTTC.

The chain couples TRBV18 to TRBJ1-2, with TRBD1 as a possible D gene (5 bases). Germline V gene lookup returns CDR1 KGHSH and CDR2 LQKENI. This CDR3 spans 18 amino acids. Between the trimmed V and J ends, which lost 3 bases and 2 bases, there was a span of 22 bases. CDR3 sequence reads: CASSPRNYDSSENYGYTF. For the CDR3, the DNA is TGTGCCAGCTCACCTCGAAACTATGACAGTTCGGAGAACTATGGCTACACCTTC.

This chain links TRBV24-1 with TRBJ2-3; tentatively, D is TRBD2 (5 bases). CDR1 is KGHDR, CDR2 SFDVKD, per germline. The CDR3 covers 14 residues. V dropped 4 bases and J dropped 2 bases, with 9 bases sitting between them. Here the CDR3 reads CATSDPGFTDTQYF. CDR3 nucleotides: TGTGCCACCAGTGACCCGGGGTTCACAGATACGCAGTATTTT.

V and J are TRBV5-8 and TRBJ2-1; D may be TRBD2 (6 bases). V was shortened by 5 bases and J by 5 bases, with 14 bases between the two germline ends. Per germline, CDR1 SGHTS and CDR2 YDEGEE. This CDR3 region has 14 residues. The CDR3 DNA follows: TGTGCCAGCAGGAGTCGCAGGGAGGACAATGAGCAGTTCTTC. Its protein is CASRSRREDNEQFF.

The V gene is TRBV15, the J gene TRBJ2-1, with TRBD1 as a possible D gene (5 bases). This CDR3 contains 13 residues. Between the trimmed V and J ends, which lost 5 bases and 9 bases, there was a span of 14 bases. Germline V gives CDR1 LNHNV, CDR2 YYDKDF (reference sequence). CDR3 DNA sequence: TGTGCCACCAGCTGGCAGGGCTTTGGTGAGCAGTTCTTC. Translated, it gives CATSWQGFGEQFF.

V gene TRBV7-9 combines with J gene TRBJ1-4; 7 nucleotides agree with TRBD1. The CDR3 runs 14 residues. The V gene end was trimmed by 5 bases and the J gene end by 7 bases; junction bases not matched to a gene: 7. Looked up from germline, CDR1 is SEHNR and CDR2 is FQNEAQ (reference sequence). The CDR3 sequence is CASSQTTGFEKLFF. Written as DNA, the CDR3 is TGTGCCAGCAGCCAGACGACAGGGTTTGAAAAACTGTTTTTT.

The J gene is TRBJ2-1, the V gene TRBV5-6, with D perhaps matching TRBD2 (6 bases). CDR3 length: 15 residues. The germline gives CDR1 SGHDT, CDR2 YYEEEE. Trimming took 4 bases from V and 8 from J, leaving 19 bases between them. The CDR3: CASSPPPGASDEQFF. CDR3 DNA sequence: TGTGCCAGCAGCCCCCCCCCGGGAGCGTCGGATGAGCAGTTCTTC. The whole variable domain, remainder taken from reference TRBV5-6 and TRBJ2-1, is DAGVTQSPTHLIKTRGQQVTLRCSPKSGHDTVSWYQQALGQGPQFIFQYYEEEERQRGNFPDRFSGHQFPNYSSELNVNALLLGDSALYLCASSPPPGASDEQFFGPGTRLTVL.

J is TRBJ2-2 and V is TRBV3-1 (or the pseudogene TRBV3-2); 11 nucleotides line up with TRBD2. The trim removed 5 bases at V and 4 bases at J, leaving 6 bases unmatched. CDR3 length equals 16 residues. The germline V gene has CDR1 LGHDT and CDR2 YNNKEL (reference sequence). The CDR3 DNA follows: TGTGCCAGCAGCTGGGGGACTAGCGGCACCACCGGGGAGCTGTTTTTT. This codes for CASSWGTSGTTGELFF.

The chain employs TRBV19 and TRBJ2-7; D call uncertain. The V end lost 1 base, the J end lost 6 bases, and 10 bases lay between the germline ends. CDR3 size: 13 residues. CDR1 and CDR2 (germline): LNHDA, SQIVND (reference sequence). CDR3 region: CASSIVPLREQYF. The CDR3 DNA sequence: TGTGCCAGTAGTATAGTACCCCTGCGCGAGCAGTACTTC.

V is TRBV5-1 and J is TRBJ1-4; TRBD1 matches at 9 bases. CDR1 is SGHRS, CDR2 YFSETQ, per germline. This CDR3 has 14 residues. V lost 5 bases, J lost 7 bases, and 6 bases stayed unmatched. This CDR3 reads CASRPGTGSEKLFF. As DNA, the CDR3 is TGCGCCAGCAGACCCGGGACAGGGAGTGAAAAACTGTTTTTT. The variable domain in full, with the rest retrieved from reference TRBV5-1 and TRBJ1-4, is KAGVTQTPRYLIKTRGQQVTLSCSPISGHRSVSWYQQTPGQGLQFLFEYFSETQRNKGNFPGRFSGRQFSNSRSEMNVSTLELGDSALYLCASRPGTGSEKLFFGSGTQLSVL.

The CDR3 nucleotides are TGCGCCAGCAGCGTACAAGAGACCCAGTACTTC. The encoded protein is CASSVQETQYF. The chain couples TRBV5-1 to TRBJ2-5; no clear D gene. The CDR3 length is 11 residues. V was clipped by 4 bases and J by 2 bases, with 3 bases between them. Germline-derived CDR1 and CDR2 are SGHRS and YFSETQ.

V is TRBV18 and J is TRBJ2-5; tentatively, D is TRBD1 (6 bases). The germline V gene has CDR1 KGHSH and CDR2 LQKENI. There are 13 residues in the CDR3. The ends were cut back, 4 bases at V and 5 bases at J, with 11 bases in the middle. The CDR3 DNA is TGTGCCAGCTCACGAAGGGGGTCGGAGACCCAGTACTTC. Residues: CASSRRGSETQYF.

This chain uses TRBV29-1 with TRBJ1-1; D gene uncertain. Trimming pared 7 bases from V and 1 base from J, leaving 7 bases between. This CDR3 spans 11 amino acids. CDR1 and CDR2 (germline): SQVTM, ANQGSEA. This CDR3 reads CSARENTEAFF. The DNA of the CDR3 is TGCAGCGCTAGAGAGAACACTGAAGCTTTCTTT.

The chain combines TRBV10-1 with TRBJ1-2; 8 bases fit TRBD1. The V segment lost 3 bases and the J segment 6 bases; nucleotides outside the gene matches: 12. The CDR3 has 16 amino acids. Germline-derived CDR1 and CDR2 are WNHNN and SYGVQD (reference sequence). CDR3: CASSDSITGGRNGYTF. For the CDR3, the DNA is TGCGCCAGCAGTGATTCGATAACAGGGGGGCGAAATGGCTACACCTTC.

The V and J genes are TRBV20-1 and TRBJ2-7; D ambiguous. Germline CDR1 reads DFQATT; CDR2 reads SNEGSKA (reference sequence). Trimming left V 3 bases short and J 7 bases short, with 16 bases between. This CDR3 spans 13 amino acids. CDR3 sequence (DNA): TGCAGTGCTAGTCGTCCCCAGTCCCTTGAGCAGTACTTC. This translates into CSASRPQSLEQYF.